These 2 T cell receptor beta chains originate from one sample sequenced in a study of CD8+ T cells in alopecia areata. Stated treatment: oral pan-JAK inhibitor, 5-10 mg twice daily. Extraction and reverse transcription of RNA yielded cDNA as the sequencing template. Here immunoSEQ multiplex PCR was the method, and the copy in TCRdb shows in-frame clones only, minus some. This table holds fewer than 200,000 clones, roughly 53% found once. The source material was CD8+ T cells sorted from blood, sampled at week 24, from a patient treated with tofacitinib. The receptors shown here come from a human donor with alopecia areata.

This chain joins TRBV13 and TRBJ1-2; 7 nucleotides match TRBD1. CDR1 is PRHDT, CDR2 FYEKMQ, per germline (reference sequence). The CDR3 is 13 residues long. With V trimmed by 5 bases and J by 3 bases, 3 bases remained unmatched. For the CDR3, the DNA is TGTGCCAGCAGCGGCGGGACAGACTATGGCTACACCTTC. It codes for CASSGGTDYGYTF.

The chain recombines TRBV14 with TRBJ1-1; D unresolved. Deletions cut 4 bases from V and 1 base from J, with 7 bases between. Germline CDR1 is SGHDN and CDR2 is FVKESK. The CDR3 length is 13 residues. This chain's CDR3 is CASSLYTNTEAFF. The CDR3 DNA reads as TGTGCCAGCAGCCTTTATACGAACACTGAAGCTTTCTTT.